The clone carrying this T cell receptor (beta chain) was observed once. Antigen unknown. These data come from a study of OX40 agonist ivuxolimab in advanced cancers. In the study overall: Given to patients was ivuxolimab, an agonistic anti-OX40 (CD134) antibody. Intravenous ivuxolimab at 0.01 to 10 mg/kg was given to patients every 2 weeks. Whole-study results and caveats: Dosing at 0.1 to 3.0 mg/kg was accompanied by clonal expansion of CD4+ and CD8+ blood T cells by week 6. No antigen was identified for the clonally expanded peripheral T cells.

In germline, CDR1 is MDHEN, CDR2 SYDVKM. This CDR3 has 14 amino acids. V gave up 5 bases and J gave up 7 bases; unmatched junction bases: 9. TCRdb's copy holds only in-frame clones and misses some; the assay was immunoSEQ multiplex PCR. Among 65,000 to 75,000 clones listed, 80% to 90% were seen once. J is TRBJ2-7 and V is TRBV28, with 9 bases fitting TRBD1. This material consisted of CD4+ or CD8+ T cells sorted from blood, taken in a trial of the OX40 agonist ivuxolimab. The receptor comes from an adult with an advanced solid tumor such as melanoma, head and neck, liver or kidney cancer. In nucleotides, the CDR3 is TGTGCCAGCAGTGCCCGACAGGGGGGGTGGGAGCAGTACTTC. Translating it yields CASSARQGGWEQYF.